The following is a T cell receptor (beta chain) sequence with its context. Libraries were prepared by immunoSEQ multiplex PCR; TCRdb keeps only in-frame clonotypes and omits some of them. The repertoire holds roughly 79,000 clones, with more than 80% as singletons. These data come from a study of technical replicates of blood from a handful of donors. V dropped 1 base and J dropped 0 bases, with 9 bases sitting between them. The CDR3 consists of 15 residues. Per the germline V gene, CDR1 is SGHVS and CDR2 is FQNEAQ. The chain has TRBV7-8 and TRBJ2-5; no clear D. Source material: PBMCs. The TCR was taken from a human donor in good health. Some clones in this sample may be carry-over from other donors' samples. The CDR3: CASSLGLGYQETQYF. CDR3 nucleotide sequence: TGTGCCAGCAGCTTAGGGCTCGGGTACCAAGAGACCCAGTACTTC.